The clone carrying this T cell receptor beta chain was picked up one time. Its target is unknown. The entry originates in a study of T cell responses to AZD1222 COVID-19 vaccine. The table came from immunoSEQ multiplex PCR; TCRdb's copy has only in-frame clones and leaves some out. This sample has some 150,000 clones, with over 85% found just once. Study conclusions and caveats: Donors, mostly white British, included more females; clonal diversity was possibly underestimated. There were repertoire samples only from the period after the peak T cell response. Only a handful of AZD1222 recipients, six or seven in all, had baseline seropositivity. With dominance at 160-218 and 743-854, vaccine-associated CD4 TCRs spanned spike.

Looked up from germline, CDR1 is SNHLY and CDR2 is FYNNEI. The V gene lost 4 bases and the J gene lost 1 base, with 14 bases spanning the gap. CDR3 length: 15 amino acids. This sample comprised peripheral blood, obtained on day 0 of MenACWY control vaccination. The TCR sequence derives from an adult in good health. The chain combines TRBV2 with TRBJ2-7; possibly TRBD1 for D (6 bases). The CDR3 DNA reads TGTGCCAGCAGTGCCCGAGACAGGAGATCCTACGAGCAGTACTTC. Translating it yields CASSARDRRSYEQYF.